This T cell receptor (beta chain) is from a study of blood T cell repertoires in COVID-19 (TCRdb year 2020). As for the study more broadly: Collaborator samples came from the United States, Italy and Spain and covered acute and convalescent phases of COVID-19. The prospective study material was composed of cDNA or gDNA derived from T cells, B-cell-depleted T cells, or PBMCs. Deeply sampled blood TCRbeta repertoires from subjects exposed to, actively infected with, or recovered from COVID-19 were included in the dataset. The repertoires were made available in a free public database intended to serve as a resource for research on the immune response to SARS-CoV-2. The samples were drawn from the first 160 participants of the ongoing ImmuneRACE study and from over a thousand subjects provided by 6 global collaborators. A de-identified subject ID, COVID-19 status, age in years and sex were almost always included in the sample metadata. Where available, HLA class I and class II types were obtained from metadata supplied by the sample provider rather than from assay-based typing. What the research found in general, with its limitations: The quantity of clinical and demographic metadata differed by source and by participant and was supplied without curation.

TCRbeta CDR3 regions were amplified from genomic DNA by means of the immunoSEQ Assay, a bias-controlled multiplex PCR. The paper's data handling went like this. The number of nucleated cells in each sample was estimated from the amplification of reference gene primers within the assay. To quantify the absolute abundance of each unique TCRbeta CDR3 rearrangement, sequence reads were collapsed and filtered. For each sample, productive Simpson clonality was calculated by taking the square root of Simpson's diversity index across productive rearrangements. Here the immuneACCESS table is served through TCRdb, limited to in-frame sequences with V and J called. Missing clones are a known gap in these copies; in checked studies unresolved V genes cover under half, and the rest lacks a known reason. That table gives V, J and clone size, and the DNA gave D and trimming. Recorded for this sample are a few hundred thousand clones; around 81% of them occurred a single time. The biggest ten clones account for 1.9% of the sample.

Samples from volunteer blood donors who had recovered from COVID-19 were contributed by a second Seattle source. Each collaborating institution followed its own protocols to collect whole blood in K2EDTA tubes. For TCRbeta analysis, collaborators shipped samples in one of three forms: frozen whole blood, isolated PBMCs, or DNA extracted from either of those sample types. About this clone: Which antigen it targets is not known. No much larger clonotype is one base removed from it; base qualities were not supplied.

This receptor was obtained from a man in his thirties or forties who had recovered from COVID-19. The sequenced material came from peripheral blood.

The sequenced DNA: TGTGCCATCAGTGAGTCTGGCAGTAACTATGGCTACACCTTC. This sequence encodes CAISESGSNYGYTF. The rearrangement combines TRBV10-3 with TRBJ1-2; the D gene identity is not certain. A distance of 6 bases separates the germline ends of V and J, which lose 0 bases and 1 base respectively. The CDR3 sequence holds 14 residues, the cysteine and phenylalanine included. Only the CDR3 part of the read is kept: 42 bases, read in frame from the first base. CDR1 ENHRY and CDR2 SYGVKD are derived from the germline V gene.